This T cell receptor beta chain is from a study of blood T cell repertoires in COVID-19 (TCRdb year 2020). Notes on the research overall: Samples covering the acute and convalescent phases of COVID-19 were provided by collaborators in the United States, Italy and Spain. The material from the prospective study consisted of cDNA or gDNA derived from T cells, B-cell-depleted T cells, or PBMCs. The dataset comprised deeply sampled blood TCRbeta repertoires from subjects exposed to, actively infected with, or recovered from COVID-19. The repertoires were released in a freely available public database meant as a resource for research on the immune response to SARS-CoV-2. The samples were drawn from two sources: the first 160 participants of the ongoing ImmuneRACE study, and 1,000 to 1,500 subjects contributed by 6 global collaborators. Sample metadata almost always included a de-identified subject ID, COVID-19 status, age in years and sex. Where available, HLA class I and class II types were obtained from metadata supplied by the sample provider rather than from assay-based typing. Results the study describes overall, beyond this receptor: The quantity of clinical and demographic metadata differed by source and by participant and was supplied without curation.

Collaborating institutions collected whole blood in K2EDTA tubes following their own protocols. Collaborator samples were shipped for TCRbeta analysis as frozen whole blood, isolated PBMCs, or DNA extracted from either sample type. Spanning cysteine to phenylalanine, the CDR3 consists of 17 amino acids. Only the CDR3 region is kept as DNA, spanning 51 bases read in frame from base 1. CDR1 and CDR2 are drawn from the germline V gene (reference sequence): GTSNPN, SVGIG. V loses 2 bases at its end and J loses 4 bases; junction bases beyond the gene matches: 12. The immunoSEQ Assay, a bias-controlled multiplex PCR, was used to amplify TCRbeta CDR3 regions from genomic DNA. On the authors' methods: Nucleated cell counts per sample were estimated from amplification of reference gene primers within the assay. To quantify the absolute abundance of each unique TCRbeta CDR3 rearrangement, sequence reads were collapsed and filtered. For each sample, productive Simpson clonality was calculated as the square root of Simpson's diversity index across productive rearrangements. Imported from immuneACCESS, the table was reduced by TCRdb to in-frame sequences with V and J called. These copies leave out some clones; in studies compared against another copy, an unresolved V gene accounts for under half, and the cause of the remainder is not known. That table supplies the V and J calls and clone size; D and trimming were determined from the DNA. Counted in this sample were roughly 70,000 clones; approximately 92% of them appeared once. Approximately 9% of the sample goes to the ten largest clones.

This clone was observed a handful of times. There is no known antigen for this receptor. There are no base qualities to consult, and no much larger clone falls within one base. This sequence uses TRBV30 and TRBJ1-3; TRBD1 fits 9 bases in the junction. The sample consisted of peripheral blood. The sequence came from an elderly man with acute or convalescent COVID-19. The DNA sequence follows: TGTGCCTGGAGTTACCCATGGACAGGGGCGGGAGGAAACACCATATATTTT. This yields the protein CAWSYPWTGAGGNTIYF. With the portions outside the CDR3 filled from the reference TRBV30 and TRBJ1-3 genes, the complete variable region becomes SQTIHQWPATLVQPVGSPLSLECTVEGTSNPNLYWYRQAAGRGLQLLFYSVGIGQISSEVPQNLSASRPQDRQFILSSKKLLLSDSGFYLCAWSYPWTGAGGNTIYFGEGSWLTVV.